These 28 T cell receptor beta chains share one sample of origin, sequenced in a study of naive and memory T cell subsets. An equimolar mix of two oligonucleotides served as the beta constant-region primer for TRBC1 and TRBC2. The ligated cDNA underwent four PCR rounds using SP2 and nested alpha and beta constant-region primers. TCRdb reanalysed the UMI-ligation and nested PCR reads using MiXCR and keeps one entry per CDR3 protein. This sample has some 10,000 distinct CDR3 sequences, with about 6% found just once. Sequencing used CD4+ TEMRA cells from blood. The subset is: effector memory re-expressing CD45RA, CD45RA+ CD27-. These receptors all come from a human donor in good health.

This clonotype appeared many times. In nucleotides, the CDR3 is TGTGCCAGCAGCCCTTCAGGGGCCACAGATACGCAGTATTTT. This gives the protein CASSPSGATDTQYF. V and J are TRBV3-1 and TRBJ2-3; weak D call: TRBD1 (6 bases). V lost 4 bases and J lost 2, with 10 bases in between. The length of the CDR3 is 14 residues. Germline V lookup: CDR1 LGHDT, CDR2 YNNKEL (reference sequence).

In this sample, this clonotype turned up many times. This chain connects TRBV7-8 to TRBJ2-5, with 9 bases lining up with TRBD2. J lost 5 bases, V lost 0 bases, and 1 base had no gene match. The CDR3 contains 14 residues. CDR1 is SGHVS, CDR2 FQNEAQ, per germline. The DNA for the CDR3 is TGTGCCAGCAGCTTAGCGCTAGCGGGGGAGACCCAGTACTTC. Translating gives CASSLALAGETQYF.

This clonotype was seen repeatedly, ten times or more. The gene calls are TRBV10-3 and TRBJ2-7, with D possibly TRBD2 on 6 matching bases. Between the trimmed V and J ends, which lost 3 bases and 0 bases, there was a span of 12 bases. The CDR3 totals 15 residues. In germline, CDR1 is ENHRY, CDR2 SYGVKD. CDR3 DNA sequence: TGTGCCATCAGTGACCCTAGCGCTAACTCCTACGAGCAGTACTTC. Its translation: CAISDPSANSYEQYF.

This clonotype occurred a few times. The chain is built from TRBV2 and TRBJ1-1; 8 bases line up with TRBD1. The CDR3 is made up of 13 amino acids. V trimming: 7 bases; J trimming: 8 bases; junction bases outside the gene matches: 9. Germline V gene lookup returns CDR1 SNHLY and CDR2 FYNNEI. CDR3 coding DNA: TGTGCCAGCATTTCGGACAGGGCTTCGGAAGCTTTCTTT. Translation: CASISDRASEAFF.

A few counts support this clonotype. The chain is built from TRBV18 and TRBJ1-1; D is unclear. CDR3 length: 13 residues. Germline V gene data show CDR1 as KGHSH and CDR2 as LQKENI. V gave up 3 bases and J gave up 8 bases, with 13 bases separating them. CDR3 sequence: CASSPLGEIEAFF. Written as DNA, the CDR3 is TGTGCCAGCTCACCCCTTGGGGAGATAGAAGCTTTCTTT.

This clonotype was picked up many times. The gene calls are TRBV5-4 and TRBJ2-3; 12 bases match TRBD2. V dropped 4 bases and J dropped 5; count of bases not matched to a gene: 8. The CDR3 is 16 residues long. Germline CDR1 SGHNT, CDR2 YYREEE (reference sequence). Here the CDR3 DNA reads TGTGCCAGCAGCCGATTGACTAGCGGGAGAAGAGATACGCAGTATTTT. It is translated as CASSRLTSGRRDTQYF.

This clonotype showed up many times. The J gene is TRBJ2-2, the V gene TRBV7-8; no definite D call. Germline V gives CDR1 SGHVS, CDR2 FQNEAQ. The V gene lost 1 base and the J gene lost 4 bases, with 13 bases spanning the gap. The CDR3 spans 16 residues. This CDR3 reads CASSLVEATTTGELFF. In DNA, the CDR3 is TGTGCCAGCAGCTTAGTTGAAGCGACCACCACCGGGGAGCTGTTTTTT.

The table lists this clonotype with many counts. The chain is built from TRBV12-3 or TRBV12-4 and TRBJ2-6, with D unresolved. The CDR3 consists of 15 residues. Trimming removed 1 base at V and 0 bases at J, with 4 bases between. The CDR3 DNA reads TGTGCCAGCAGTTTAGGTATCTCTGGGGCCAACGTCCTGACTTTC. This encodes CASSLGISGANVLTF.

In its sample, this clonotype was seen many times. V usage is TRBV20-1 and J usage is TRBJ2-7, with 7 bases matching TRBD1. Trimming cost V 3 bases and J 7 bases; bases outside gene matches: 15. This CDR3 spans 15 amino acids. The germline CDR1 and CDR2 sequences are DFQATT and SNEGSKA (reference sequence). The CDR3 loop is CSASASRQGIREQYF. The CDR3 DNA reads TGCAGTGCTAGTGCCTCTCGACAGGGAATTAGGGAGCAGTACTTC.

This clonotype was recorded many times. The genes are TRBV20-1 and TRBJ2-4; D assignment may be TRBD1 or TRBD2 (6 bases each). Looked up from germline, CDR1 is DFQATT and CDR2 is SNEGSKA (reference sequence). The CDR3 loop spans 12 amino acids. V lost 4 bases and J 7 bases, leaving 11 bases between the germline ends. As DNA, the CDR3 is TGCAGTGCTAAGGGGGAGGCGAACATTCAGTACTTC. It translates to CSAKGEANIQYF.

This chain connects TRBV18 to TRBJ2-3; D is perhaps TRBD2 (5 bases). V lost 1 base, J lost 1 base, and 18 bases lay in between. The CDR3 has 18 residues. Per germline, CDR1 KGHSH and CDR2 LQKENI. The CDR3 sequence: CASSPRISYGEGTDTQYF. As DNA, the CDR3 is TGTGCCAGCTCACCACGAATCAGCTACGGGGAAGGCACAGATACGCAGTATTTT.

This clonotype came up a few times. The genes are TRBV29-1 and TRBJ2-7; D not resolved. Germline V lookup: CDR1 SQVTM, CDR2 ANQGSEA. V lost 5 bases to trimming and J lost 0 bases, with 14 bases between them. The CDR3 sequence is 14 residues long. The CDR3 nucleotides read TGCAGCGTTAGGTCCGCTACAAGCTCCTACGAGCAGTACTTC. Translation gives CSVRSATSSYEQYF.

This clonotype was picked up many times. V usage is TRBV14 and J usage is TRBJ2-1, with 8 bases identical to TRBD1. Looked up from germline, CDR1 is SGHDN and CDR2 is FVKESK. CDR3 length: 17 amino acids. V was clipped by 4 bases and J by 7 bases; unmatched bases: 15. DNA of the CDR3: TGTGCCAGCAGCCCTCCCCCGGCAGGGGGCAGTGTAAATGAGCAGTTCTTC. It specifies CASSPPPAGGSVNEQFF. Full variable domain (outside the CDR3, taken from reference TRBV14 and TRBJ2-1): EAGVTQFPSHSVIEKGQTVTLRCDPISGHDNLYWYRRVMGKEIKFLLHFVKESKQDESGMPNNRFLAERTGGTYSTLKVQPAELEDSGVYFCASSPPPAGGSVNEQFFGPGTRLTVL.

This clonotype was detected ten times or more. This chain connects TRBV7-3 to TRBJ1-1, with D maybe TRBD1 (5 bases). Trimming cost V 3 bases and J 8 bases, with 16 bases left between them. CDR3 length: 14 residues. CDR1 and CDR2 (germline): SGHTA, FQGTGA. The CDR3 sequence: CASSLELGAPEAFF. DNA for the CDR3: TGTGCCAGCAGCTTGGAGCTCGGGGCTCCCGAAGCTTTCTTT.

Judged by abundance, this clonotype is medium-sized (0.01 to 0.1%). V and J are TRBV2 and TRBJ1-5, with D possibly being TRBD1 (5 bases). V was shortened by 8 bases and J by 4 bases, with 18 bases between the two germline ends. Germline CDR1 and CDR2: SNHLY and FYNNEI. CDR3 length: 15 amino acids. CDR3 region: CASRGSEGRNQPQHF. The CDR3 nucleotides read TGTGCCAGCCGTGGGTCCGAGGGGCGAAATCAGCCCCAGCATTTT.

This clonotype was detected many times. This chain uses TRBV5-1 with TRBJ2-3; D call uncertain. This CDR3 is built from 16 residues. The V and J ends lost 3 bases and 0 bases respectively, with 14 bases between them. Germline CDR1 is SGHRS and CDR2 is YFSETQ. This CDR3 reads CASSSGSGASTDTQYF. DNA of the CDR3: TGCGCCAGCAGCTCCGGGTCCGGTGCTAGCACAGATACGCAGTATTTT.

In this sample, this clonotype turned up many times. This rearrangement joins TRBV29-1 to TRBJ2-1; 7 bases align to TRBD2. The germline CDR1 and CDR2 sequences are SQVTM and ANQGSEA. Losses at the gene ends were 7 bases for V and 7 bases for J; bases not matched to a gene: 7. There are 12 residues in the CDR3. The CDR3 nucleotides read TGCAGCGCCCTGGGCGGGGGAAATGAGCAGTTCTTC. Translation gives CSALGGGNEQFF.

This clonotype was picked up many times. The genes are TRBV6-2 or TRBV6-3 and TRBJ1-5; D remains unclear. The V and J ends lost 2 bases and 3 bases respectively, with 8 bases between them. This CDR3 has 14 amino acids. Per germline, CDR1 MNHEY and CDR2 SVGEGT. This CDR3 is CASSYTAPNQPQHF. In nucleotides, the CDR3 is TGTGCCAGCAGTTACACAGCCCCCAATCAGCCCCAGCATTTT.

This clonotype appeared a few times. CDR3 residues: CASSLRRTGFYEKLFF. In DNA, the CDR3 is TGTGCCAGCAGCTTACGTCGCACGGGGTTTTATGAAAAACTGTTTTTT. The V gene is TRBV7-8, the J gene TRBJ1-4; no reliable D call. There are 16 residues in the CDR3. Trimming took off 2 bases at V and 6 bases at J, with 16 bases between the two ends. The germline V gene encodes CDR1 SGHVS and CDR2 FQNEAQ.

As concerns this clonotype: One end of the junction does not line up with germline, which may come from a read error. This chain connects TRBV6-6 to TRBJ2-7, with D tentatively TRBD1 or TRBD2 (5 bases each). The CDR3 is 13 residues long. Germline V CDR1 and CDR2: MNHNY, SVGAGI (reference sequence). The CDR3 protein is CARSSQGRGEQYF. The CDR3 region has the DNA TGTGCCAGAAGTTCCCAGGGCCGCGGGGAGCAGTACTTC.

This clonotype has a count of ten or more. This chain joins TRBV7-2 and TRBJ1-5, with unresolved D. Between the trimmed V and J ends, which lost 1 base and 5 bases, there was a span of 12 bases. CDR1 is SGHTA and CDR2 is FQGNSA in the germline V gene. There are 15 residues in the CDR3. The CDR3 bases are TGTGCCAGCAGCTTAGTGATGGGATCGGATCAGCCCCAGCATTTT. It specifies CASSLVMGSDQPQHF.

The sample holds many counts of this clonotype. This rearrangement joins TRBV12-3 or TRBV12-4 to TRBJ1-2; 7 bases map to TRBD1. This CDR3 spans 15 amino acids. V shed 5 bases and J 4 bases; nucleotides not matched to a gene: 10. The chain's CDR3 is CASSDETGRLYGYTF. CDR3 nucleotides: TGTGCCAGCAGTGACGAGACAGGGCGTCTCTATGGCTACACCTTC.

This clonotype appeared many times. The chain employs TRBV18 and TRBJ2-2; 7 bases align to TRBD2. CDR1 is KGHSH, CDR2 LQKENI, per germline. Trimming at V came to 8 bases and at J to 2 bases, leaving 8 bases not matched to a gene. CDR3 length equals 15 residues. The CDR3 DNA is TGTGCCAGCGCTCCGGGACTACAAAACACCGGGGAGCTGTTTTTT. Its translation is CASAPGLQNTGELFF.

This clonotype was detected ten times or more. This chain connects TRBV5-1 to TRBJ2-7, with 10 positions matching TRBD2. The ends lost 4 bases at V and 1 base at J; junction bases unmatched: 8. Germline values: CDR1 SGHRS, CDR2 YFSETQ. The CDR3 is made up of 16 amino acids. CDR3 amino acids: CASSRTSGAKSYEQYF. The DNA of the CDR3 is TGCGCCAGCAGCAGGACTAGCGGCGCGAAGTCCTACGAGCAGTACTTC.

This clonotype occurred many times. The chain has TRBV27 and TRBJ1-1; tentatively, D is TRBD1 (5 bases). The germline gives CDR1 MNHEY, CDR2 SMNVEV (reference sequence). V gave up 3 bases and J gave up 1 base, with 12 bases separating them. The CDR3 runs to 15 residues. Here the CDR3 reads CASSLILGGNTEAFF. CDR3 nucleotide sequence: TGTGCCAGCAGTTTGATACTTGGGGGGAACACTGAAGCTTTCTTT.

This clonotype was counted ten times or more. The chain joins TRBV7-2 to TRBJ1-6; TRBD1 is a possible D gene (5 bases). CDR3 size: 15 residues. The germline V gene encodes CDR1 SGHTA and CDR2 FQGNSA. V lost 4 bases and J 7 bases, leaving 14 bases between the germline ends. The CDR3 loop reads CASSSPRGANSPLHF. The CDR3 region has the DNA TGTGCCAGCAGCTCCCCTCGGGGCGCAAATTCACCCCTCCACTTT.

This clonotype appeared many times. The rearrangement joins TRBV6-1 to TRBJ1-2; TRBD1 matches at 7 bases. The V gene's germline CDR1 is MNHNS and CDR2 SASEGT. J was trimmed by 8 bases and V by 1 base; bases with no gene match: 1. The length of the CDR3 is 12 residues. CDR3 amino acids: CASSEGGGGYTF. Written as DNA, the CDR3 is TGTGCCAGCAGTGAAGGAGGGGGCGGCTACACCTTC.

This chain connects TRBV5-5 to TRBJ1-4; D call uncertain. Germline CDR1 and CDR2: SGHKS and YYEKEE (reference sequence). V was shortened by 1 base and J by 5 bases, with 12 bases between the two germline ends. This CDR3 has 15 amino acids. CDR3 bases: TGTGCCAGCAGCTTGCTAACGTTGAGCAATGAAAAACTGTTTTTT. Translating it yields CASSLLTLSNEKLFF. The full variable domain, its missing parts supplied by reference TRBV5-5 and TRBJ1-4, is DAGVTQSPTHLIKTRGQQVTLRCSPISGHKSVSWYQQVLGQGPQFIFQYYEKEERGRGNFPDRFSARQFPNYSSELNVNALLLGDSALYLCASSLLTLSNEKLFFGSGTQLSVL.